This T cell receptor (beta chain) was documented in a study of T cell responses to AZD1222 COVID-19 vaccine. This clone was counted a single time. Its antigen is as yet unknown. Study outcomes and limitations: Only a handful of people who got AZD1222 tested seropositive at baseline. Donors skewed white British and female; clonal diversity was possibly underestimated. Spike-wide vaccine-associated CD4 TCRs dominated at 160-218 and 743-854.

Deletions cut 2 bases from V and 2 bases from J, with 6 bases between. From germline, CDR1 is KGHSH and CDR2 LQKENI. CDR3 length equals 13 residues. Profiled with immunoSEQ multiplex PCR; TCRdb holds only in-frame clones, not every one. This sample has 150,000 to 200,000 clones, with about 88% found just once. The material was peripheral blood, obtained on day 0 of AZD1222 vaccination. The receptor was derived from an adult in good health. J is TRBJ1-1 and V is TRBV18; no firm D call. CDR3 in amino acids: CASSPKPNTEAFF. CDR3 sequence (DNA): TGTGCCAGCTCACCAAAGCCCAACACTGAAGCTTTCTTT.